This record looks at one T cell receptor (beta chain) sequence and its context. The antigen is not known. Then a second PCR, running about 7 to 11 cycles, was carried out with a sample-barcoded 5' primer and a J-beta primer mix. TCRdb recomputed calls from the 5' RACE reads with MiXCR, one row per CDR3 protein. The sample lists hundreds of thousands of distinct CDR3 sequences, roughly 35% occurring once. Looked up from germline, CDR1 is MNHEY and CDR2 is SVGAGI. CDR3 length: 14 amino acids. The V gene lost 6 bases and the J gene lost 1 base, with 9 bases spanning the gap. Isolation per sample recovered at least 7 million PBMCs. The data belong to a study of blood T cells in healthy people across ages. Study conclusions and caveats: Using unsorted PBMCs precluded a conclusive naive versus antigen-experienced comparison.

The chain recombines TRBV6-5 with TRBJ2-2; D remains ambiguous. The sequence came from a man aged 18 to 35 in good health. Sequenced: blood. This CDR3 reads CASRVTRNTGELFF. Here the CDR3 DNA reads TGTGCCAGCAGAGTAACACGGAACACCGGGGAGCTGTTTTTT.